The T cell receptor (beta chain) under discussion was sequenced for a study of T-cell memory formation after mild COVID-19. Study information: The TCR clusters were mostly specific to one donor.

TCRdb reprocessed the 5' RACE reads via MiXCR and lists one record per CDR3 protein. The sample includes 550,000 to 600,000 distinct CDR3 sequences, around 15% of them seen just once. Germline CDR1 SEHNR, CDR2 FQNEAQ (reference sequence). The CDR3 has 16 residues. The V gene lost 3 bases and the J gene lost 1 base, with 14 bases spanning the gap. Sequencing was carried out using PBMCs or a T cell subset sorted from them (not recorded which). The clonotype originates from an adult woman who had mild COVID-19 (a few samples of this study predate the infection). Cell type and time point are not known. The J gene is TRBJ2-3, the V gene TRBV7-9; D unresolved. The CDR3 bases are TGTGCCAGCAGCTTCCCGACCAGAGTAGGCACAGATACGCAGTATTTT. Its translation is CASSFPTRVGTDTQYF.